These T cell receptor beta chains were read from a single sample in a study of cytomegalovirus exposure and HLA in healthy donors. This table comes from immunoSEQ multiplex PCR, and its TCRdb copy is limited to in-frame clones, with some not included. This sample has tens of thousands of clones, with about 53% found just once. What was sequenced was PBMCs. All receptors come from a woman aged 40 to 55 in good health and CMV-seropositive. The CDR3 runs from the conserved cysteine through the conserved F or W. A D gene is named only where the DNA matches it firmly. Size is stated for part of the rows, as once, few or many counts, or as a class when the clone is expanded.

J gene	clone size	V gene	D gene	CDR3 protein	CDR3 DNA
TRBJ1-1	.	TRBV18	TRBD1	CASSGGSGGNTEAFF	TGTGCCAGCTCAGGCGGCTCAGGGGGTAACACTGAAGCTTTCTTT
TRBJ1-2	medium-sized	TRBV25-1	.	CASSEYGLNHF	TGTGCCAGCAGTGAGTACGGACTTAACCACTTC
TRBJ1-5	.	TRBV6-1	.	CASTWAENQPQHF	TGTGCCAGCACTTGGGCAGAAAATCAGCCCCAGCATTTT
TRBJ1-5	.	TRBV7-8	TRBD1	CASSLGPGTAHQPQHF	TGTGCCAGCAGCTTAGGTCCAGGGACAGCCCATCAGCCCCAGCATTTT
TRBJ1-5	.	TRBV18	TRBD1	CASSPGTGGTQPQHF	TGTGCCAGCTCACCCGGGACAGGGGGCACTCAGCCCCAGCATTTT
TRBJ2-5	.	TRBV4-3	TRBD2	CASSQDWTSVETQYF	TGCGCCAGCAGCCAAGATTGGACTAGCGTAGAGACCCAGTACTTC
TRBJ2-1	.	TRBV4-3	.	CASSQEDSGNEQFF	TGCGCCAGCAGCCAAGAAGACAGTGGGAATGAGCAGTTCTTC
TRBJ1-1	once	TRBV28	TRBD1	CASSFITGGIAEAFF	TGTGCCAGCAGTTTTATTACAGGGGGGATAGCTGAAGCTTTCTTT
TRBJ1-3	.	TRBV4-2	.	CASSQAVSGRSGNTIYF	TGTGCCAGCAGCCAAGCGGTTTCAGGGCGCTCTGGAAACACCATATATTTT
TRBJ2-5	.	TRBV5-3	TRBD1	CARSDREETQYF	TGTGCCAGAAGCGACAGGGAAGAGACCCAGTACTTC
TRBJ2-2	.	TRBV7-2	TRBD1	CASSLRTGNTGELFF	TGTGCCAGCAGCTTACGGACAGGGAACACCGGGGAGCTGTTTTTT
TRBJ2-7	.	TRBV18	TRBD1	CASSPADRGLNEQYF	TGTGCCAGCTCACCAGCGGACAGGGGCTTGAACGAGCAGTACTTC
TRBJ2-5	few	TRBV5-4	.	CASSLSADGVEMRTQYF	TGTGCCAGCAGCTTGTCCGCTGATGGTGTGGAGATGAGGACCCAGTACTTC
TRBJ2-3	.	TRBV4-1	.	CASSQTQGSLRDAQYF	TGCGCCAGCAGCCAAACTCAGGGGTCACTGAGAGATGCGCAGTATTTT
TRBJ2-2	.	TRBV5-1	.	CASSSIGELFF	TGCGCCAGCAGCTCCATTGGGGAGCTGTTTTTT
TRBJ2-5	once	TRBV14	TRBD2	CASSQSSGGQTQYF	TGTGCCAGCAGCCAATCATCGGGGGGACAGACCCAGTACTTC
TRBJ1-2	.	TRBV11-2	.	CASSLPSLESLDDYGYTF	TGTGCCAGCAGCTTACCATCACTCGAATCGCTAGATGATTATGGCTACACCTTC
TRBJ1-2	.	TRBV19	.	CASGESYGYTF	TGTGCCAGCGGAGAAAGCTATGGCTACACCTTC
TRBJ1-2	.	TRBV7-2	TRBD1	CASTPTYTGGYGYTF	TGTGCCAGCACTCCTACTTATACAGGGGGCTATGGCTACACCTTC
TRBJ1-5	.	TRBV18	.	CASSPPSGNQPQHF	TGTGCCAGCTCACCTCCTTCGGGCAATCAGCCCCAGCATTTT
TRBJ1-1	.	TRBV20-1	.	CSASALSEAFF	TGCAGTGCTAGTGCCTTGAGTGAAGCTTTCTTT
TRBJ1-5	.	TRBV4-1	.	CASSQEDSYNQPQHF	TGCGCCAGCAGCCAAGAGGACAGCTACAATCAGCCCCAGCATTTT
TRBJ1-6	few	TRBV9	TRBD1	CASSEGQGAGSPLHF	TGTGCCAGCAGCGAGGGACAGGGGGCTGGGTCACCCCTCCACTTT
TRBJ1-6	many	TRBV21-1	.	CASSKNRDNSPLHF	TGTGCCAGCAGCAAAAACCGGGATAATTCACCCCTCCACTTT
TRBJ2-1	few	TRBV7-2	.	CASSLQGLGSYNEQFF	TGTGCCAGCAGCTTACAGGGCCTGGGTTCCTACAATGAGCAGTTCTTC
TRBJ1-5	few	TRBV30	TRBD1	CAWSKGQDNQPQHF	TGTGCCTGGAGTAAAGGACAGGATAATCAGCCCCAGCATTTT
TRBJ2-1	few	TRBV13	TRBD2	CASSRRGVSDSHEQFF	TGTGCCAGCAGCCGACGGGGGGTATCCGACAGTCATGAGCAGTTCTTC
TRBJ1-1	.	TRBV5-4	TRBD1	CASSHKRTGGAGEAFF	TGTGCCAGCAGCCACAAAAGGACAGGGGGCGCTGGTGAAGCTTTCTTT
TRBJ1-5	.	TRBV19	.	CASSIRQAYNQPQHF	TGTGCCAGTAGTATTAGGCAGGCATACAATCAGCCCCAGCATTTT
TRBJ1-1	.	TRBV2	TRBD1	CASSEAMGQGSTEAFF	TGTGCCAGCAGTGAAGCGATGGGACAGGGGTCCACTGAAGCTTTCTTT
TRBJ2-1	.	TRBV28	TRBD2	CASSLLAGYEQFF	TGTGCCAGCAGTTTACTAGCGGGGTATGAGCAGTTCTTC